Listed here is a single T cell receptor (beta chain). This clonotype was seen a few times. Its antigen is unknown. No per-base quality is available; no much larger clone lies one base away. The sample is drawn from a study of blood T cells in healthy people across ages (dated by TCRdb to between 2015 and 2017). Study-wide context: In model experiments, template switching captured roughly one uniquely barcoded TCR beta cDNA molecule for every two T cells. The study measured age-related changes in TCR beta repertoire diversity using deep sequencing normalized with unique cDNA molecular identifiers. To avoid experimental bias, donors of different ages were spread randomly across the sequencing lanes. Four age groups were formed from the donors: young (average approximately 15 years), middle-aged (around 39), aged (around 68) and long-lived (about 80). The study analyzed two additional independent replicas of 1 million unique cDNA reads from the same blood draw for two donors, one aged 18 to 29 and one aged 80 or older.

The full study reports these points: Because donor CMV infection status was unknown, age-related changes in expanded clonotypes were potentially confounded. Because profiling used bulk unsorted PBMCs, naive and antigen-experienced compartments could not be compared conclusively. Observed TCR beta diversity per million T cells fell roughly linearly with age, and a significant reduction was already apparent by age roughly 40. Estimates of total diversity based on one million sequenced T cells were regarded as lower bounds and as underestimates. Observed TCR beta diversity correlated strongly with the percentage of naive T cells measured by flow cytometry. Compared with the aged group, the long-lived group had more naive CD4+ T cells, fewer expanded clones and increased TCR diversity, suggesting age selection.

The trim is 1 base for V and 5 bases for J, with a gap of 15 bases between the germline ends. The germline V gene specifies SGDLS as CDR1 and YYNGEE as CDR2. CDR3 length: 15 amino acids, cysteine to phenylalanine. Of the read, only the CDR3 DNA is kept; its 45 bases are in frame from base 1. Receptor amplification or capture employed 5' RACE. The sequencer listed for this sample is Illumina HiSeq 2500. A second roughly 7 to 11 cycle PCR used a sample-barcoded 5' primer and a J-beta primer mix. A unique molecular identifier was introduced onto each TCR beta cDNA molecule by a template-switch 5' adaptor carrying 12 random nucleotides. At least 3 million CDR3-containing paired-end reads were obtained from each sample. The Mint cDNA synthesis kit, primed by a TRBC-specific oligonucleotide, was used to synthesize first-strand cDNA from all RNA. After uracil-DNA glycosylase treatment, a first 18-cycle PCR used universal primers M1SS and BC2_uni_R on all cDNA. Under the source paper's analysis protocol: For normalization, 1 million high-quality reads, each with a distinct molecular identifier, were randomly selected from each sample. Reads with shared molecular identifiers were discarded instead of being binned into consensus sequences. CDR3 identification, clonotype clustering and error correction used MiTCR with a Q25 quality threshold and the strictest error-elimination algorithm. A nonparametric unseen species model with Euler transformation was used to estimate lower-bound total TCR beta diversity. Clones were called with MiXCR by TCRdb after fastp trimmed the public reads at Q25, and only in-frame beta chains were retained. Each CDR3 protein appears once, grouped with its most common genes and DNA. TCRdb assigned the V and J calls; the authors' analysis was not used. This sample holds approximately 1,000,000 distinct CDR3 sequences; around two fifths were observed only once. The ten largest make up about an eighth of the sample.

Systemically healthy Caucasian individuals from Russia, some 40 in total and aged roughly 6 to 100 years, were included as donors. Each donor gave around 9 milliliters of peripheral blood, collected into EDTA-treated Vacutainer tubes. PBMCs were isolated by Ficoll-Paque density-gradient centrifugation, with at least 7 million obtained per sample. Trizol reagent was used to extract total RNA from the PBMCs, yielding at least 5.5 micrograms per sample. The percentages of naive CD45RAhigh/CD27high T cells were determined by flow cytometry on a PBMC aliquot from every donor. This receptor chain uses TRBV9 and TRBJ1-1; the D gene is possibly TRBD1, with 6 bases matching. The source material was blood. This TCR came from a man aged 18-30 years in good health. The CDR3 has the sequence CASSVPGGSGTEAFF. In nucleotide form, the sequence is TGTGCCAGCAGCGTACCCGGGGGCTCGGGGACTGAAGCTTTCTTT.